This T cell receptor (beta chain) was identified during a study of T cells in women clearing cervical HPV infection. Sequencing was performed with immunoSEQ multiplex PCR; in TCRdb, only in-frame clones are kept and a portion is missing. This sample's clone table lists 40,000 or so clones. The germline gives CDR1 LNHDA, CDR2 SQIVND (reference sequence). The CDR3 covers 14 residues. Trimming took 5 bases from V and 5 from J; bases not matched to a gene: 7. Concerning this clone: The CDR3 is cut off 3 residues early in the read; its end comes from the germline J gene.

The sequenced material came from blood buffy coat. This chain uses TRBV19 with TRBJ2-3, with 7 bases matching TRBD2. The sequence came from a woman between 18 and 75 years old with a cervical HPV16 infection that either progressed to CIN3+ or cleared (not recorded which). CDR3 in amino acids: CASSLGGLGDTQYF. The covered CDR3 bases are TGTGCCAGTAGTCTGGGGGGGTTGGGAGATACG.